This T cell receptor (beta chain) was identified in a study of Graves' ophthalmopathy and Graves' hyperthyroidism. Trimming removed 5 bases at V and 8 bases at J, with 21 bases between. Germline loops: CDR1 SGHTA, CDR2 FQGTGA. The CDR3 has 15 residues. In its sample, this clonotype was seen a few times. The diagnostic workup employed clinical symptoms, serum thyroxine, TRAb, thyroid ultrasound and orbital computed tomography. From RNA, the CDR3 regions of TCR beta chains were amplified and sequenced. The workflow started with a first-round RT-PCR run with HTBI primers and then moved on to a second-round multiplex PCR. TCRdb called the multiplex PCR reads again in MiXCR, with one record for every CDR3 protein. The sample lists about 390,000 distinct CDR3 sequences, 15% to 19% seen once, with about 7% in the top ten.

The receptor was derived from a woman in her late teens or twenties with stable Graves' hyperthyroidism. Sequenced sample: peripheral blood. The genes are TRBV7-3 and TRBJ1-2; a possible D gene is TRBD1 (5 bases). The CDR3: CASSLILGPPEGYTF. The CDR3 DNA sequence: TGTGCCAGCAGCCTAATCCTGGGACCTCCGGAGGGCTACACCTTC.